This T cell receptor beta chain was sequenced in a study of blood T cell repertoires in COVID-19. Turning to the study itself: PBMCs, B-cell-depleted T cells, or T cells provided the cDNA or gDNA that made up the material.

Unmatched junction bases numbered 9, after V lost 5 bases and J lost 1 base. Germline CDR1 SGHRS, CDR2 YFSETQ. The CDR3 length is 15 residues. Clones were read by immunoSEQ multiplex PCR, and TCRdb kept only the in-frame ones, dropping some. There are fewer than 200,000 clones in the sample; roughly 85% occur only once, and roughly 8% lies in the top ten. The sequencing input was peripheral blood. This TCR came from a woman aged 60-75 years with acute or convalescent COVID-19. The V call is TRBV5-1, the J call TRBJ2-7, with 7 nucleotides matching TRBD2. The CDR3 here is CASSYGTTSSYEQYF. The CDR3 region has the DNA TGCGCCAGCAGTTATGGGACTACTTCATCCTACGAGCAGTACTTC.